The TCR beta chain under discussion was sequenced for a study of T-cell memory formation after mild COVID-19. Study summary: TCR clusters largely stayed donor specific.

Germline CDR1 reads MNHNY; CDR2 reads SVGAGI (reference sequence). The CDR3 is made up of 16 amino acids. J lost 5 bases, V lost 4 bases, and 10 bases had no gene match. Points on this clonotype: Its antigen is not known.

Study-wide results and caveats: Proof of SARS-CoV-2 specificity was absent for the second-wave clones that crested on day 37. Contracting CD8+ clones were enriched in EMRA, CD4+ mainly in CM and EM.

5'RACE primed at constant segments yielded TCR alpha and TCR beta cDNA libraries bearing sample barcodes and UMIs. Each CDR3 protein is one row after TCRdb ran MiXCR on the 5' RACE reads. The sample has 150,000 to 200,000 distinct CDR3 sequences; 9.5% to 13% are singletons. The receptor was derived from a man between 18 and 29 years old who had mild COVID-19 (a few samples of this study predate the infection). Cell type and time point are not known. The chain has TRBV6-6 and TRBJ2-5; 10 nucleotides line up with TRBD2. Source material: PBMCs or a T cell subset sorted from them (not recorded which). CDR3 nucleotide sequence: TGTGCCAGCAGTTTACCGAGAAGCGGGGGGGATGAGACCCAGTACTTC. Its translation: CASSLPRSGGDETQYF.